The T cell receptor (beta chain) described here comes from a study of low-dose radiotherapy and immunotherapy resistance in tumors. Across the whole study: Cohort 1 was given 0.5 Gy fractions every 2 weeks, 6.5 Gy in total. A dose of 300 mg of oral aspirin was taken by patients daily for four cycles from cycle 1 day 1.

Specified time point: after trial treatment. Treatment given: LDRT plus nivolumab, ipilimumab, low-dose cyclophosphamide and aspirin (RACIN trial). This clonotype came up many times. TRAV- and TRBV-specific primers were used for first-strand cDNA, which covered alpha and beta chains. The authors ran about 21 PCR cycles to amplify TCRs with a constant-region primer and V-primer adapter. mRNA that had been isolated underwent amplification through in vitro transcription. MiXCR, applied by TCRdb to the reads, yields one record per CDR3 protein. The sample has more than 50,000 distinct CDR3 sequences, about 23% seen once. After removal of 7 bases from V and 7 bases from J, the junction contained 4 bases not matched to a gene. The CDR3 covers 14 residues. The V gene's germline CDR1 is SQVTM and CDR2 ANQGSEA.

Sequenced here: PBMCs, sampled after low-dose radiotherapy plus immunotherapy. The rearrangement uses TRBV29-1 and TRBJ2-1, with 16 bases identical to TRBD2. The sequence derives from a male donor with prostate cancer. Here the CDR3 DNA reads TGCAGCGGGGGGACTAGCGGGGGGGTTAATGAGCAGTTCTTC. Amino acids: CSGGTSGGVNEQFF.